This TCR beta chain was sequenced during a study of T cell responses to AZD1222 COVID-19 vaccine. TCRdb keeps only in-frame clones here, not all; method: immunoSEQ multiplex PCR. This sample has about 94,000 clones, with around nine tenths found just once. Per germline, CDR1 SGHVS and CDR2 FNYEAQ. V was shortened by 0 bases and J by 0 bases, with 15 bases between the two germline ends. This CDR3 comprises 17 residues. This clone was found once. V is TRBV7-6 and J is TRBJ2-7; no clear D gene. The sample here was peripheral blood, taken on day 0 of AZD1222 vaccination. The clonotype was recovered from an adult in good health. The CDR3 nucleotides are TGTGCCAGCAGCTTAGCGCTTTCGAGTGCAAGCTCCTACGAGCAGTACTTC. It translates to CASSLALSSASSYEQYF.